This passage covers 24 T cell receptor beta chains from one sample sequenced in a study of blood T cells in healthy people across ages. The second PCR ran about 6 to 11 cycles with a sample-barcoded 5' primer and J-beta primers. TCRdb independently ran MiXCR on the 5' RACE reads; one entry per CDR3 protein. The table has roughly 2 million distinct CDR3 sequences, 49% seen once. The source material was blood. These receptor sequences come from a woman in her thirties or forties in good health.

About this clonotype: This could be a read error, since a much larger clone is one nucleotide away. The rearrangement links TRBV5-5 to TRBJ2-5; the match to TRBD2 covers 14 bases. From germline, CDR1 is SGHKS and CDR2 YYEKEE (reference sequence). J lost 11 bases, V lost 4 bases, and 10 bases had no gene match. The CDR3 has 15 residues. Here the CDR3 reads CASSPGTSGSNEQYF. CDR3 DNA: TGTGCCAGCAGCCCCGGGACTAGCGGGAGTAATGAGCAGTACTTC.

This chain joins TRBV13 and TRBJ2-5, with 13 nucleotides matching TRBD2. Germline CDR1 is PRHDT and CDR2 is FYEKMQ (reference sequence). The ends lost 3 bases at V and 3 bases at J; junction bases unmatched: 4. The CDR3 has 16 residues. The CDR3, as DNA: TGTGCCAGCAGCTTGACTAGCGGGGGGCGCAAAGAGACCCAGTACTTC. Amino acid sequence: CASSLTSGGRKETQYF.

This clonotype was seen more than once but under ten times. The CDR3: CASSPEGSPNQPQHF. The DNA of the CDR3 is TGCGCCAGCAGCCCAGAGGGTAGTCCAAATCAGCCCCAGCATTTT. This chain links TRBV4-3 with TRBJ1-5; D is uncertain. The CDR3 length is 15 residues. Per the germline V gene, CDR1 is LGHNA and CDR2 is YSLEER. V lost 4 bases and J 4 bases, leaving 14 bases between the germline ends.

This clonotype has just a few counts. This chain links TRBV10-3 with TRBJ2-7; 10 bases map to TRBD1. V lost 6 bases to trimming and J lost 2 bases; unmatched junction nucleotides: 4. Germline CDR1 ENHRY, CDR2 SYGVKD. This CDR3 has 14 amino acids. In DNA, the CDR3 is TGTGCCATCAGAGGACAGGGGGAGGCCTACGAGCAGTACTTC. It translates to CAIRGQGEAYEQYF.

This clonotype was counted only a few times. This chain uses TRBV20-1 with TRBJ2-1, with D tentatively TRBD1 (5 bases). Germline V lookup: CDR1 DFQATT, CDR2 SNEGSKA (reference sequence). The V end was cut by 4 bases, the J end by 4 bases, with 14 bases between. The CDR3 is made up of 14 amino acids. The CDR3 sequence: CSANIQGVYNEQFF. The CDR3 bases are TGCAGTGCTAACATCCAGGGTGTTTACAATGAGCAGTTCTTC.

In its sample, this clonotype was seen a few times. The rearrangement links TRBV12-3 or TRBV12-4 to TRBJ2-3; no clear D gene. V lost 6 bases, J lost 1 base, and 14 bases lay in between. The length of the CDR3 is 15 residues. CDR3 bases: TGTGCCAGCAGAATGGGCCCTGTTGGCACAGATACGCAGTATTTT. This encodes CASRMGPVGTDTQYF.

This clonotype turned up a few times. The genes are TRBV4-2 and TRBJ2-4; TRBD2 matches at 13 bases. Matching the DNA end better, TRBJ2-7 makes the J call doubtful. The germline V gene encodes CDR1 LGHNA and CDR2 YNFKEQ. CDR3 size: 17 residues. The CDR3 reads CASSPHTGTSGVYEQYF. The CDR3 bases are TGTGCCAGCAGCCCGCATACCGGGACTAGCGGGGTATACGAGCAGTACTTC.

The V and J genes are TRBV7-2 and TRBJ2-5; the match to TRBD2 covers 8 bases. Germline-derived CDR1 and CDR2 are SGHTA and FQGNSA. CDR3 length equals 15 residues. V trimming: 3 bases; J trimming: 5 bases; junction bases outside the gene matches: 8. CDR3 in amino acids: CASSLSTSGPETQYF. Here the CDR3 DNA reads TGTGCCAGCAGCTTGAGCACTAGCGGTCCCGAGACCCAGTACTTC.

This clonotype appeared once. The chain is built from TRBV28 and TRBJ2-1; a weak D match, TRBD1 (6 bases). This CDR3 is built from 17 residues. V lost 3 bases to trimming and J lost 5 bases, with 20 bases between them. CDR1 is MDHEN, CDR2 SYDVKM, per germline. This CDR3 reads CASSFPGVRRKDNEQFF. In DNA, the CDR3 is TGTGCCAGCAGTTTCCCAGGGGTCAGACGAAAAGACAATGAGCAGTTCTTC.

This clonotype turned up a few times. The chain links TRBV28 to TRBJ2-5; D unresolved. The CDR3 runs 11 residues. V was cut by 8 bases and J by 11 bases, with 15 bases left in between. Germline V gene lookup returns CDR1 MDHEN and CDR2 SYDVKM. CDR3 residues: CASGTYNEQYF. DNA of the CDR3: TGTGCCAGCGGTACCTACAATGAGCAGTACTTC.

This rearrangement joins TRBV6-2 or TRBV6-3 to TRBJ1-2; 7 bases map to TRBD1. The CDR3 length is 15 residues. Trimming cost V 6 bases and J 0 bases; bases outside gene matches: 7. Germline V gives CDR1 MNHEY, CDR2 SVGEGT. The CDR3 here is CASRLEGAPNYGYTF. The CDR3 bases are TGTGCCAGCAGACTAGAGGGGGCGCCTAACTATGGCTACACCTTC.

DNA of the CDR3: TGCAGTGCTAGATCCACCGGGACAAGAATGTCCTACGAGCAGTACTTC. Protein product: CSARSTGTRMSYEQYF. The chain couples TRBV20-1 to TRBJ2-7; D may be TRBD1 (6 bases). V was shortened by 2 bases and J by 1 base, with 18 bases between the two germline ends. This CDR3 region has 16 residues. Germline CDR1 and CDR2: DFQATT and SNEGSKA (reference sequence).

This clonotype was counted a few times. The chain joins TRBV6-5 to TRBJ2-5, with 7 bases fitting TRBD2. The CDR3 contains 15 residues. Germline-derived CDR1 and CDR2 are MNHEY and SVGAGI. The V and J ends lost 4 bases and 5 bases, in that order; junction bases with no gene match: 10. DNA for the CDR3: TGTGCCAGCAGTTTGGAGCGGGGAAGGGTGGAGACCCAGTACTTC. Amino acid sequence: CASSLERGRVETQYF.

The V call is TRBV27, the J call TRBJ2-1, with 7 bases aligning to TRBD1. After removal of 8 bases from V and 7 bases from J, the junction contained 5 bases not matched to a gene. CDR3 length equals 12 residues. Germline values: CDR1 MNHEY, CDR2 SMNVEV (reference sequence). CDR3 DNA sequence: TGTGCCAGCGGTCCGACAGGGAATGAGCAGTTCTTC. Translated, it gives CASGPTGNEQFF.

This chain uses TRBV12-3 or TRBV12-4 with TRBJ2-7; D possibly uses TRBD1 or TRBD2 (5 bases each). Trimming pared 7 bases from V and 5 bases from J, leaving 21 bases between. The CDR3 is 15 amino acids. The CDR3 DNA is TGTGCCAGCAATTCGATTTCAGGGAAGGGACACGAGCAGTACTTC. Protein product: CASNSISGKGHEQYF.

Only a few counts were recorded for this clonotype. The chain couples TRBV7-2 to TRBJ2-7; D is possibly TRBD2 (6 bases). Trimming removed 5 bases at V and 5 bases at J, with 13 bases between. The CDR3 consists of 13 residues. Germline V lookup: CDR1 SGHTA, CDR2 FQGNSA. CDR3 DNA: TGTGCCAGCAGCCGGAGCGGGTCCCACGAGCAGTACTTC. It codes for CASSRSGSHEQYF.

The chain is built from TRBV28 and TRBJ2-7; 12 bases fit TRBD2. There are 14 residues in the CDR3. Germline CDR1 is MDHEN and CDR2 is SYDVKM. J lost 7 bases, V lost 10 bases, and 11 bases had no gene match. The CDR3 sequence: CATLAGGRHNEQYF. In DNA form, the CDR3 reads TGTGCCACCCTAGCGGGGGGGAGACACAATGAGCAGTACTTC.

This clonotype was recorded a few times. The chain couples TRBV20-1 to TRBJ2-3, with D unclear. The CDR3 consists of 14 residues. Trimming removed 4 bases from V and 4 bases from J, with 15 bases in between. Germline V lookup: CDR1 DFQATT, CDR2 SNEGSKA (reference sequence). The CDR3 loop is CSATRPGAPDTQYF. CDR3 nucleotide sequence: TGCAGTGCTACCAGGCCCGGAGCTCCAGATACGCAGTATTTT.

The V gene is TRBV7-9, the J gene TRBJ1-2, with D possibly TRBD1 on 6 matching bases. In germline, CDR1 is SEHNR, CDR2 FQNEAQ (reference sequence). The V end was cut by 6 bases, the J end by 4 bases, with 12 bases between. The CDR3 has 13 amino acids. CDR3 bases: TGTGCCAGCAGTCTAATACAGGGCTATGGCTACACCTTC. Its translation is CASSLIQGYGYTF. The variable domain in full, with the rest retrieved from reference TRBV7-9 and TRBJ1-2, is DTGVSQNPRHKITKRGQNVTFRCDPISEHNRLYWYRQTLGQGPEFLTYFQNEAQLEKSRLLSDRFSAERPKGSFSTLEIQRTEQGDSAMYLCASSLIQGYGYTFGSGTRLTVV.

With regard to this clonotype: The junction and the germline gene differ at one end; a read error may be behind it. V usage is TRBV9 and J usage is TRBJ2-5, with D tentatively TRBD2 (5 bases). Germline V gene lookup returns CDR1 SGDLS and CDR2 YYNGEE. The CDR3 covers 14 residues. The CDR3 region has the DNA TGTGCTAGCAGCGCTATGCTCAGCGGCGAGACCCAGTACTTC. It yields the protein CASSAMLSGETQYF.

Only a few counts were recorded for this clonotype. The V and J genes are TRBV11-2 and TRBJ2-1, with TRBD2 matching over 9 bases. This CDR3 is built from 18 residues. Germline loops: CDR1 SGHAT, CDR2 FQNNGV. V shed 6 bases, J shed 2 bases, and the junction held 14 bases outside the gene matches. CDR3 DNA: TGTGCCAGCAGGAACCCTCGAGCGGGGGGCAGAACCTACAATGAGCAGTTCTTC. This codes for CASRNPRAGGRTYNEQFF.

The J gene is TRBJ2-1, the V gene TRBV28; 10 nucleotides agree with TRBD1. The CDR3 sequence is 16 residues long. V lost 5 bases to trimming and J lost 1 base; unmatched junction nucleotides: 5. The germline V gene encodes CDR1 MDHEN and CDR2 SYDVKM. CDR3 amino acids: CASSRWTGGSYNEQFF. The CDR3 DNA sequence: TGTGCCAGCAGTAGATGGACAGGGGGTTCCTACAATGAGCAGTTCTTC.

This clonotype was picked up a small number of times. J is TRBJ2-7 and V is TRBV5-6; D is possibly TRBD1 (5 bases). The DNA matches TRBJ2-5 better at its end, which makes the J call doubtful. Germline assignment: CDR1 SGHDT and CDR2 YYEEEE. The length of the CDR3 is 14 residues. In DNA form, the CDR3 reads TGTGCCAGCAGCTTGGGACAGTTGAGCGAGACCCAGTACTTC. Translating gives CASSLGQLSETQYF.

This clonotype has only a few counts. The chain is built from TRBV28 and TRBJ1-5; D remains ambiguous. The V end was cut by 3 bases, the J end by 4 bases, with 10 bases between. Germline CDR1 and CDR2: MDHEN and SYDVKM. The CDR3 runs 14 residues. CDR3 loop: CASSLVSGNQPQHF. The CDR3 DNA follows: TGTGCCAGCAGTTTGGTTAGCGGTAATCAGCCCCAGCATTTT.